The 6 T cell receptor beta chains reported below all come from one sample, sequenced in a study of T-cell memory formation after mild COVID-19. TCRdb re-called the 5' RACE reads through MiXCR, storing one row per CDR3 protein. Counted here are approximately 350,000 distinct CDR3 sequences, over 13% occurring once; the ten biggest clones make up roughly 22%. Source material: PBMCs or a T cell subset sorted from them (not recorded which). These receptors all come from a man aged 18 to 29 who had mild COVID-19 (a few samples of this study predate the infection). Cell type and time point are not known.

Ten or more counts support this clonotype. This chain joins TRBV7-2 and TRBJ2-3; D is ambiguous. With 0 bases removed from V and 1 base from J, the gap between germline ends came to 5 bases. There are 14 residues in the CDR3. From germline, CDR1 is SGHTA and CDR2 FQGNSA. Here the CDR3 reads CASSLAPGTDTQYF. CDR3 DNA: TGTGCCAGCAGCTTAGCGCCGGGCACAGATACGCAGTATTTT.

This clonotype came up a few times. This sequence joins TRBV20-1 and TRBJ2-3; D perhaps matches TRBD2 (5 bases). V dropped 5 bases and J dropped 3 bases, with 15 bases sitting between them. Germline V CDR1 and CDR2: DFQATT, SNEGSKA (reference sequence). The CDR3 is 14 residues long. CDR3 in amino acids: CSAPRVGSTDTQYF. The CDR3, as DNA: TGCAGTGCTCCGCGGGTGGGGTCGACAGATACGCAGTATTTT.

The V gene is TRBV7-9, the J gene TRBJ2-7; no firm D call. V lost 8 bases to trimming and J lost 5 bases, with 10 bases between them. Germline CDR1 reads SEHNR; CDR2 reads FQNEAQ (reference sequence). The CDR3 extends over 11 amino acids. In nucleotides, the CDR3 is TGTGCCAGCGGCCGCCCCGACGAGCAGTACGTC. Its translation: CASGRPDEQYV.

This chain uses TRBV6-2 or TRBV6-3 with TRBJ2-1, with D hard to call. The V end lost 2 bases, the J end lost 8 bases, and 13 bases lay between the germline ends. The CDR3 covers 14 residues. Germline V gene sequence: CDR1 MNHEY, CDR2 SVGEGT. CDR3 protein: CASSYRTLGDEQFF. CDR3 sequence (DNA): TGTGCCAGCAGTTACCGGACGTTGGGCGATGAGCAGTTCTTC.

The chain employs TRBV9 and TRBJ2-3; D is unresolved. V dropped 4 bases and J dropped 5 bases, with 8 bases sitting between them. This CDR3 comprises 12 residues. The V gene's germline CDR1 is SGDLS and CDR2 YYNGEE. The CDR3 loop is CASSLSKDTQYF. The CDR3 DNA is TGTGCCAGCAGCCTGTCAAAAGATACGCAGTATTTT.

This clonotype appeared a few times. V is TRBV7-2 and J is TRBJ2-5; unclear D gene. In germline, CDR1 is SGHTA, CDR2 FQGNSA. The CDR3 is made up of 13 amino acids. The ends were cut back, 5 bases at V and 4 bases at J, with 11 bases in the middle. CDR3 bases: TGTGCCAGCAGCGTAACCTCGGGAGAGACCCAGTACTTC. This gives the protein CASSVTSGETQYF. Looking up the rest from reference TRBV7-2 and TRBJ2-5 gives the full variable domain: GAGVSQSPSNKVTEKGKDVELRCDPISGHTALYWYRQSLGQGLEFLIYFQGNSAPDKSGLPSDRFSAERTGGSVSTLTIQRTQQEDSAVYLCASSVTSGETQYFGPGTRLLVL.